This TCR beta chain appears in the sequencing data of a study of T cell responses to AZD1222 COVID-19 vaccine. Second-dose intervals of approximately 4 or approximately 12 weeks were pooled. Study-level points and caveats: The breadth and depth of Spike-specific TCRs increased once two AZD1222 doses had been given. Donors skewed white British and female; clonal diversity was possibly underestimated.

Comments on this clone: Its antigen remains unknown.

Clones were read by immunoSEQ multiplex PCR, and TCRdb kept only the in-frame ones, dropping some. The sample includes approximately 150,000 clones, 92% of them seen just once. Germline V gives CDR1 SGHKS, CDR2 YYEKEE (reference sequence). Trimming stripped 4 bases from V and 0 bases from J, with 10 bases between. The CDR3 consists of 14 residues. The sequences come from peripheral blood, collected 28 days after the second AZD1222 dose. The TCR comes from an adult who received the AZD1222 COVID-19 vaccine. The chain employs TRBV5-5 and TRBJ1-1; D is undetermined. The CDR3 loop reads CASSTIGLNTEAFF. The CDR3 region has the DNA TGTGCCAGCAGCACCATAGGGTTGAACACTGAAGCTTTCTTT. The full variable domain, its missing parts supplied by reference TRBV5-5 and TRBJ1-1, is DAGVTQSPTHLIKTRGQQVTLRCSPISGHKSVSWYQQVLGQGPQFIFQYYEKEERGRGNFPDRFSARQFPNYSSELNVNALLLGDSALYLCASSTIGLNTEAFFGQGTRLTVV.